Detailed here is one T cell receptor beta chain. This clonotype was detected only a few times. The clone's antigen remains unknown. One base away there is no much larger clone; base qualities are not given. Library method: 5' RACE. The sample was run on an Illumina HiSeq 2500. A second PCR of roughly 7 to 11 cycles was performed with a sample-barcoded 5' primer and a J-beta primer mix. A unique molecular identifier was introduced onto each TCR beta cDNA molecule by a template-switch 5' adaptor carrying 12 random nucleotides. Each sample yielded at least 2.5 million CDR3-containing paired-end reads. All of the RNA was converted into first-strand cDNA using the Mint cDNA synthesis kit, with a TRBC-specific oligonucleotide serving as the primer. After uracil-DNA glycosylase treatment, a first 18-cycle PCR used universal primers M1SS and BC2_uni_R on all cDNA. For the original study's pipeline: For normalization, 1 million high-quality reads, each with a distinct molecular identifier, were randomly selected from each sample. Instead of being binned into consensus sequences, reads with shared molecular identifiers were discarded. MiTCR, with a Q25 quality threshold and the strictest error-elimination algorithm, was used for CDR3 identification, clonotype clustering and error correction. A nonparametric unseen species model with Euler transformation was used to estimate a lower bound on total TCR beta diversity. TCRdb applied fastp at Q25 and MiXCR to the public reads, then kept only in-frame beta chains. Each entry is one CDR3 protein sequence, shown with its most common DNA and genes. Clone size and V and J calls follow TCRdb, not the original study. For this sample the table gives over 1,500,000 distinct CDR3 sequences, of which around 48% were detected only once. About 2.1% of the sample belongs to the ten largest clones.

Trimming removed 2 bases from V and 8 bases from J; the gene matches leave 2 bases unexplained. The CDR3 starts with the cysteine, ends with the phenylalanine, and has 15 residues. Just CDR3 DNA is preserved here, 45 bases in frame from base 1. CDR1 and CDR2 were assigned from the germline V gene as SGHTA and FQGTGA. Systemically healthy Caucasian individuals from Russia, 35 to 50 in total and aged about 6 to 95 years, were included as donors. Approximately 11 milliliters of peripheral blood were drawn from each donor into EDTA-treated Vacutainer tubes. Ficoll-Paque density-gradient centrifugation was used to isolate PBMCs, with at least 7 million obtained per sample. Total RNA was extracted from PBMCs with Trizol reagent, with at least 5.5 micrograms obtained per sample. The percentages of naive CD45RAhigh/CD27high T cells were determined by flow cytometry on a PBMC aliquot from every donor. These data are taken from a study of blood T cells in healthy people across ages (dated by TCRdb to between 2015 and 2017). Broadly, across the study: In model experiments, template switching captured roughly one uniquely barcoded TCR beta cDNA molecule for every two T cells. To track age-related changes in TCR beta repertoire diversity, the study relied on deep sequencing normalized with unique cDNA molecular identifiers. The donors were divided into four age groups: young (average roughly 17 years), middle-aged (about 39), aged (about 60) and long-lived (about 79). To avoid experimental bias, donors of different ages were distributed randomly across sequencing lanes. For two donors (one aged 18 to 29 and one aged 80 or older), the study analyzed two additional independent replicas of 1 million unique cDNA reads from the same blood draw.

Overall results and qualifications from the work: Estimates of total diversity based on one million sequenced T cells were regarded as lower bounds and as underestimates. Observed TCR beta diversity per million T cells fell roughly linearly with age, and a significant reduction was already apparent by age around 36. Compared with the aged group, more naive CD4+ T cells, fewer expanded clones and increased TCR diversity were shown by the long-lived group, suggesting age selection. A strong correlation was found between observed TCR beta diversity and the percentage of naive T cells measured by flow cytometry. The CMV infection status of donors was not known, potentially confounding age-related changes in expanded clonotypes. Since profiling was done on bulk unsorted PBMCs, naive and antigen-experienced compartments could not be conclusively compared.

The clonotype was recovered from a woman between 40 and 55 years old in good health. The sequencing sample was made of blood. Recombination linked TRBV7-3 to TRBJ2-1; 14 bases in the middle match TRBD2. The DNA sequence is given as TGTGCCAGCAGCTTACGACTAGCGGGGGGGTATGAGCAGTTCTTC. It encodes CASSLRLAGGYEQFF. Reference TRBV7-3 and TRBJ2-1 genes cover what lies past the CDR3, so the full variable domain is GAGVSQTPSNKVTEKGKYVELRCDPISGHTALYWYRQSLGQGPEFLIYFQGTGAADDSGLPNDRFFAVRPEGSVSTLKIQRTERGDSAVYLCASSLRLAGGYEQFFGPGTRLTVL.